A single sample gave rise to the 29 T cell receptor beta chains below, sequenced in a study of blood T cell repertoires in COVID-19. Method: immunoSEQ multiplex PCR; TCRdb's copy keeps in-frame clones and lacks some. The sample lists roughly 150,000 clones, approximately 90% occurring once. The sample was peripheral blood. These receptors all stem from a man aged 45-60 years who had recovered from COVID-19.

CDR3 DNA: TGCGCCAGCAGCCAAGATGGGAAGGGGGCGCACCCGAACACTGAAGCTTTCTTT. Its translation is CASSQDGKGAHPNTEAFF. The chain recombines TRBV4-1 with TRBJ1-1, with 7 bases that match TRBD1. There are 18 residues in the CDR3. CDR1 MGHRA and CDR2 YSYEKL come from the germline V gene. J lost 1 base, V lost 0 bases, and 11 bases had no gene match.

This clone was detected once. The same CDR3 arises from other DNA sequences in this sample as well. CDR3 sequence: CASRQGTGELFF. Written as DNA, the CDR3 is TGTGCCAGCAGACAGGGAACCGGGGAGCTGTTTTTT. The chain uses TRBV6-5 and TRBJ2-2; D might be TRBD1 (6 bases). From germline, CDR1 is MNHEY and CDR2 SVGAGI. The CDR3 runs 12 residues. Deletions cut 6 bases from V and 5 bases from J, with 7 bases between.

The chain recombines TRBV7-2 with TRBJ2-7; D not resolved. This CDR3 is 14 amino acids long. The germline V gene has CDR1 SGHTA and CDR2 FQGNSA. V lost 4 bases and J lost 2, with 12 bases in between. The CDR3 coding sequence is TGTGCCAGCAGCTCCTCGGGTTCTACCTACGAGCAGTACTTC. Protein product: CASSSSGSTYEQYF.

V gene TRBV7-6 combines with J gene TRBJ2-1; D possibly corresponds to TRBD2 (6 bases). The V gene's germline CDR1 is SGHVS and CDR2 FNYEAQ. V was clipped by 1 base and J by 0 bases, with 13 bases between them. This CDR3 comprises 17 residues. The chain's CDR3 is CASSLGSSVNSYNEQFF. CDR3 DNA sequence: TGTGCCAGCAGCTTAGGTTCTAGCGTAAACTCCTACAATGAGCAGTTCTTC.

The V and J genes are TRBV5-6 and TRBJ2-2, with 7 bases identical to TRBD2. The CDR3 is made up of 12 amino acids. CDR1 is SGHDT, CDR2 YYEEEE, per germline. J lost 13 bases, V lost 1 base, and 4 bases had no gene match. The CDR3 region is CASSLRGVRLFF. Here the CDR3 DNA reads TGTGCCAGCAGCTTGCGGGGGGTTAGGCTGTTTTTT.

This chain links TRBV5-8 with TRBJ2-7; 9 bases match TRBD1. The CDR3 is 14 residues long. The J segment lost 6 bases and the V segment lost 2 bases, leaving 6 bases of the junction unmatched. Germline V gene sequence: CDR1 SGHTS, CDR2 YDEGEE. CDR3 DNA sequence: TGTGCCAGCAGCTTCCGACAGGGGGTTTTCGAGCAGTACTTC. This translates into CASSFRQGVFEQYF.

The chain joins TRBV5-4 to TRBJ1-1, with 7 bases matching TRBD1. In germline, CDR1 is SGHNT, CDR2 YYREEE (reference sequence). This CDR3 is built from 12 residues. The trim removed 4 bases at V and 7 bases at J, leaving 4 bases unmatched. CDR3 nucleotides: TGTGCCAGCAGCGCGTACAGGGGTGAAGCTTTCTTT. This codes for CASSAYRGEAFF.

The chain links TRBV2 to TRBJ2-1, with 9 bases that match TRBD2. Germline V gives CDR1 SNHLY, CDR2 FYNNEI. The CDR3 is 19 residues long. Trimming removed 6 bases from V and 4 bases from J; junction bases left unmatched: 19. CDR3 coding DNA: TGTGCCAGCAGCCCACCCGGGCTTAGCGGGAGCGCCGCGTACAATGAGCAGTTCTTC. This sequence encodes CASSPPGLSGSAAYNEQFF.

V gene TRBV7-2 combines with J gene TRBJ2-7; TRBD2 matches 9 bases. Germline trimming cut 3 bases from V and 7 bases from J; bases unmatched to any gene: 10. CDR1 and CDR2 from the germline V gene are SGHTA and FQGNSA. The CDR3 extends over 15 amino acids. The CDR3 here is CASSFGIAGAQEQYF. DNA of the CDR3: TGTGCCAGCAGCTTCGGAATAGCGGGAGCTCAGGAGCAGTACTTC.

This rearrangement joins TRBV19 to TRBJ1-3; 7 nucleotides line up with TRBD1. Germline CDR1 reads LNHDA; CDR2 reads SQIVND (reference sequence). J gave up 0 bases and V 6 bases, and 2 bases lay outside the gene matches. The CDR3 has 14 residues. CDR3 sequence: CASSRTGSGNTIYF. The CDR3 DNA sequence: TGTGCCAGTAGCCGGACAGGCTCTGGAAACACCATATATTTT.

The rearrangement links TRBV7-3 to TRBJ2-3; D unresolved. Germline V CDR1 and CDR2: SGHTA, FQGTGA. CDR3 length: 15 residues. The V gene lost 1 base and the J gene lost 0 bases, with 8 bases spanning the gap. For the CDR3, the DNA is TGTGCCAGCAGCTTAAGAAGCCCTAGCACAGATACGCAGTATTTT. Translation: CASSLRSPSTDTQYF.

In this sample, this clone turned up once. The sample contains more than one DNA sequence encoding this CDR3. The V call is TRBV27, the J call TRBJ2-7, with 8 bases matching TRBD1. Germline CDR1 and CDR2: MNHEY and SMNVEV (reference sequence). CDR3 size: 14 residues. The J segment lost 0 bases and the V segment lost 6 bases, leaving 4 bases of the junction unmatched. The CDR3, as DNA: TGTGCCAGCAGCAGGACAGGGAGCTCCTACGAGCAGTACTTC. Amino acid sequence: CASSRTGSSYEQYF.

This clone was seen a single time. The chain links TRBV9 to TRBJ2-1; D is perhaps TRBD1 (8 bases). The germline CDR1 and CDR2 sequences are SGDLS and YYNGEE. The CDR3 contains 12 residues. V was trimmed by 8 bases and J by 7 bases, leaving 13 bases between them. CDR3 sequence: CASGQGGNEQFF. As DNA, the CDR3 is TGTGCCAGTGGACAGGGAGGGAATGAGCAGTTCTTC.

CDR3 nucleotide sequence: TGTGCCAGCAGCTTATCGGCGGGCTCTGGGGCCAACGTCCTGACTTTC. It is translated as CASSLSAGSGANVLTF. The chain employs TRBV7-3 and TRBJ2-6, with a possible D match to TRBD2 (5 bases). The CDR3 sequence is 16 residues long. The germline CDR1 and CDR2 sequences are SGHTA and FQGTGA. V gave up 2 bases and J gave up 0 bases, with 8 bases separating them.

The genes are TRBV9 and TRBJ2-5; D may be TRBD2 (6 bases). Germline V gene sequence: CDR1 SGDLS, CDR2 YYNGEE. The CDR3 is made up of 14 amino acids. Trimming took off 0 bases at V and 5 bases at J, with 11 bases between the two ends. The CDR3 DNA is TGTGCCAGCAGCGTAGACGGGAGTAGGGAGACCCAGTACTTC. Translation gives CASSVDGSRETQYF.

The chain joins TRBV4-2 to TRBJ2-2, with D maybe TRBD1 (6 bases). There are 18 residues in the CDR3. Germline V gene data show CDR1 as LGHNA and CDR2 as YNFKEQ. V lost 2 bases and J lost 0, with 16 bases in between. The CDR3 spells CASSQTIQGFPNTGELFF. The CDR3 nucleotides are TGTGCCAGCAGCCAAACAATACAGGGATTCCCGAACACCGGGGAGCTGTTTTTT.

The chain employs TRBV7-9 and TRBJ2-6; TRBD1 matches 9 bases. The trim removed 5 bases at V and 2 bases at J, leaving 13 bases unmatched. The germline gives CDR1 SEHNR, CDR2 FQNEAQ (reference sequence). There are 19 residues in the CDR3. The CDR3 DNA is TGTGCCAGCAGCGCCCCTCCGGGACAGGGTATAACTGGGGCCAACGTCCTGACTTTC. This translates into CASSAPPGQGITGANVLTF.

The V call is TRBV30, the J call TRBJ2-7; D may be TRBD1 (5 bases). Germline V gene sequence: CDR1 GTSNPN, CDR2 SVGIG (reference sequence). Between the trimmed V and J ends, which lost 0 bases and 2 bases, there was a span of 11 bases. CDR3 length: 14 amino acids. The CDR3 bases are TGTGCCTGGAGTGTACAGGCCAAAACCTACGAGCAGTACTTC. This gives the protein CAWSVQAKTYEQYF.

This clone was observed a handful of times. This sequence joins TRBV10-1 and TRBJ2-2, with TRBD1 matching 7 bases. With V trimmed by 3 bases and J by 3 bases, 4 bases remained unmatched. Germline CDR1 WNHNN, CDR2 SYGVQD (reference sequence). The CDR3 sequence is 15 residues long. The DNA for the CDR3 is TGCGCCAGCAGTGACAGGGGGAAGGACACCGGGGAGCTGTTTTTT. This translates into CASSDRGKDTGELFF.

The V call is TRBV12-3 or TRBV12-4, the J call TRBJ1-1; possible D gene TRBD1, 6 bases. Trimming shortened V by 6 bases and J by 5 bases, and 13 bases separated the two germline ends. The CDR3 extends over 13 amino acids. CDR3 sequence reads: CASRKTRGTEAFF. The CDR3 DNA sequence: TGTGCCAGCAGGAAAACTAGGGGGACTGAAGCTTTCTTT.

The genes are TRBV6-5 and TRBJ1-2; weak D call: TRBD1 (5 bases). V was clipped by 0 bases and J by 5 bases, with 13 bases between them. This CDR3 region has 15 residues. Germline V gene lookup returns CDR1 MNHEY and CDR2 SVGAGI. The CDR3 region has the DNA TGTGCCAGCAGTTACTCCCCCCCGACAGAGTATGGCTACACCTTC. It translates to CASSYSPPTEYGYTF.

The rearrangement links TRBV19 to TRBJ1-5; a possible D gene is TRBD1 (5 bases). Per the germline V gene, CDR1 is LNHDA and CDR2 is SQIVND (reference sequence). Trimming pared 5 bases from V and 0 bases from J, leaving 11 bases between. The length of the CDR3 is 15 residues. The CDR3 sequence: CASSQGLYSNQPQHF. The DNA of the CDR3 is TGTGCCAGTAGTCAGGGTTTATATAGCAATCAGCCCCAGCATTTT.

This sequence joins TRBV7-2 and TRBJ2-5; TRBD2 agrees at 9 bases. V gave up 5 bases and J gave up 5 bases; unmatched junction bases: 12. CDR3 length equals 16 residues. Germline assignment: CDR1 SGHTA and CDR2 FQGNSA. The CDR3 bases are TGTGCCAGCAGCCCCCTAGGGCGGGGGGGCCATGAGACCCAGTACTTC. Its protein product is CASSPLGRGGHETQYF.

The chain recombines TRBV28 with TRBJ2-1, with a tentative D call TRBD1 (5 bases). V lost 1 base, J lost 6 bases, and 10 bases lay in between. The CDR3 consists of 14 residues. Germline CDR1 and CDR2: MDHEN and SYDVKM. The CDR3 spells CASSLFSGSNEQFF. In nucleotides, the CDR3 is TGTGCCAGCAGTTTATTCTCAGGGTCCAATGAGCAGTTCTTC.

CDR3 DNA sequence: TGTGCCAGCAGTTGGATCGGCGGGTCCCCCACAGATACGCAGTATTTT. Its translation: CASSWIGGSPTDTQYF. The rearrangement uses TRBV6-2 or TRBV6-3 and TRBJ2-3, with a weak D call TRBD2 (5 bases). CDR1 and CDR2 from the germline V gene are MNHEY and SVGEGT. The CDR3 has 16 amino acids. The V and J ends lost 4 bases and 2 bases respectively, with 16 bases between them.

The V gene is TRBV2, the J gene TRBJ1-4; D remains unclear. V lost 2 bases to trimming and J lost 3 bases, with 10 bases between them. Per the germline V gene, CDR1 is SNHLY and CDR2 is FYNNEI. The length of the CDR3 is 15 residues. The CDR3 loop reads CASSEFGGSNEKLFF. CDR3 nucleotide sequence: TGTGCCAGCAGTGAATTTGGCGGATCTAATGAAAAACTGTTTTTT.

The J gene is TRBJ2-6, the V gene TRBV28; weak D call: TRBD2 (5 bases). Between the trimmed V and J ends, which lost 3 bases and 3 bases, there was a span of 6 bases. CDR3 length equals 14 residues. Germline values: CDR1 MDHEN, CDR2 SYDVKM. The CDR3 DNA reads as TGTGCCAGCAGTTTCGGAGGTGGGGCCAACGTCCTGACTTTC. This gives the protein CASSFGGGANVLTF.

The chain recombines TRBV7-8 with TRBJ2-7, with D possibly being TRBD1 (5 bases). Trimming removed 2 bases at V and 2 bases at J, with 19 bases between. Germline CDR1 SGHVS, CDR2 FQNEAQ. This CDR3 comprises 17 residues. CDR3 bases: TGTGCCAGCAGCTTACCCGCAGGGCCCACTATCCCCTACGAGCAGTACTTC. Its translation: CASSLPAGPTIPYEQYF. Full variable domain (missing parts from reference TRBV7-8 and TRBJ2-7): GAGVSQSPRYKVAKRGQDVALRCDPISGHVSLFWYQQALGQGPEFLTYFQNEAQLDKSGLPSDRFFAERPEGSVSTLKIQRTQQEDSAVYLCASSLPAGPTIPYEQYFGPGTRLTVT.

The sample holds a few counts of this clone. V usage is TRBV3-1 (or the pseudogene TRBV3-2) and J usage is TRBJ2-3, with D tentatively TRBD2 (6 bases). Germline CDR1 and CDR2: LGHDT and YNNKEL (reference sequence). Deletions cut 1 base from V and 5 bases from J, with 13 bases between. This CDR3 contains 15 residues. As DNA, the CDR3 is TGTGCCAGCAGCCAAGGGTGGGAGGTCGGAGATACGCAGTATTTT. This encodes CASSQGWEVGDTQYF.